This T cell receptor (beta chain) appears in the sequencing data of a study of CD8+CD57+ T cells in acquired aplastic anemia. TCR beta VDJ and CDR3 profiles were obtained from a genomic DNA template. TCRdb redid the calling of the reads with MiXCR, one entry per CDR3 protein. The table shows 180,000 or so distinct CDR3 sequences, with 40% to 55% occurring only once. This clonotype was counted many times. Previously, flow cytometry had revealed CD8+CD57+ cell expansion in the patients chosen for sequencing. The CDR3 is 14 amino acids. CDR1 and CDR2 from the germline V gene are SGHTA and FQGNSA. Trimming pared 1 base from V and 6 bases from J, leaving 13 bases between.

This receptor was taken from a human donor with aplastic anemia. This sequence joins TRBV7-2 and TRBJ2-7; the D call may be TRBD1 or TRBD2 (5 bases each). The specimen was sorted CD4+, CD8+, or CD8+CD57+ T cells (not recorded which) from PBMCs. The CDR3 protein is CASSLGGVASEQYF. The CDR3 DNA follows: TGTGCCAGCAGCTTAGGAGGGGTGGCGTCCGAGCAGTACTTC.